Given below is one T cell receptor beta chain in context. Its antigen remains unknown. Here the CDR3 omits its conserved ending phenylalanine or tryptophan, so a read error is the likely source. These data belong to a study of tumor-infiltrating lymphocytes in primary liver carcinoma. Whole-study results and caveats: Tumor top-250-clone fractions significantly exceeded those of blood (p = 0.039).

Unsorted whole blood served as the source of blood RNA, and germline DNA was extracted as well. TCR beta cDNA was prepared out of roughly 500 ng total RNA by means of a constant-region primer. For TCR beta, libraries were produced by three nested multiplex PCR rounds using slightly modified ARM-PCR. PCR rounds one and two used TRBV1-TRBV30 forward primers with a C-beta reverse primer for about 11 cycles each. Each CDR3 protein gets one entry after TCRdb re-called the multiplex PCR reads with MiXCR. The sample records fewer than 350,000 distinct CDR3 sequences, less than 75% being singletons. CDR1 and CDR2 (germline): SGHAT, FQNNGV. V was pared by 6 bases and J by 3 bases, with 18 bases between. The CDR3 runs to 16 residues.

The chain uses TRBV11-2 and TRBJ2-1, with D perhaps TRBD2 (6 bases). The sequence derives from a man between 40 and 49 years old with primary liver carcinoma and hepatitis B virus infection. Sequencing was performed on peripheral blood. The CDR3, as DNA: TGTGCCAGCAGTGAAAGTGGCGGGAAGAGCTACAATGAGCAGTTCTCC. As protein: CASSESGGKSYNEQFS.